This record looks at one T cell receptor (beta chain) sequence and its context. Its specificity is not known. This record belongs to a study of OX40 agonist ivuxolimab in advanced cancers. For the study at large: There were three patients with partial responses, one having hepatocellular carcinoma and two cutaneous melanoma.

Findings and limits, study-wide: Among the lowest peripheral clonal expansion occurred in 0.1-3.0 mg/kg partial responders. Circulating CD4+ and CD8+ T cells showed clonal expansion by week 6 at 0.1 to 3.0 mg/kg.

Profiled with immunoSEQ multiplex PCR; TCRdb holds only in-frame clones, not every one. The table shows around 66,000 clones, with roughly 85% occurring only once. Blood specimens came from baseline, cycle 4 day 1, and cycle 7 day 1. This specimen consisted of CD4+ or CD8+ T cells sorted from blood, obtained in a trial of the OX40 agonist ivuxolimab. This TCR derives from an adult with an advanced solid tumor such as melanoma, head and neck, liver or kidney cancer.

This CDR3 is CASSPSTGSGGYTF. In nucleotides, the CDR3 is TGTGCCAGCTCACCTTCTACAGGGTCAGGAGGCTACACCTTC. The rearrangement links TRBV18 to TRBJ1-2; possible D gene TRBD1, 6 bases. From germline, CDR1 is KGHSH and CDR2 LQKENI. V gave up 3 bases and J gave up 8 bases, with 16 bases separating them. This CDR3 comprises 14 residues.